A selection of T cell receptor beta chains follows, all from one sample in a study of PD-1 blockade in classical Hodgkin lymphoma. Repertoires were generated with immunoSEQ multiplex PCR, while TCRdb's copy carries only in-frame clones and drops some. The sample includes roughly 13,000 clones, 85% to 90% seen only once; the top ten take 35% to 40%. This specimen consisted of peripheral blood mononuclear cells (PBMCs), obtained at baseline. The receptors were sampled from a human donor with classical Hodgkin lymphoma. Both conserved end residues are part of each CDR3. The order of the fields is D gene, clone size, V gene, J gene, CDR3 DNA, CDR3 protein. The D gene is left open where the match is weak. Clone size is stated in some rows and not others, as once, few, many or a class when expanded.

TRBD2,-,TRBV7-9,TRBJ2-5,TGTGCCAGCAGCTTAGGTCGGACTAGCCTTTTCGAGACCCAGTACTTC,CASSLGRTSLFETQYF
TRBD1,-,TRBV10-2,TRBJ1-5,TGCGCCAGCAGTGAGCAGGGGGCACAGCCCCAGCATTTT,CASSEQGAQPQHF
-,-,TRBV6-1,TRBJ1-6,TGTGCCAGCAGTGATTACCCTGTCAATTCACCCCTCCACTTT,CASSDYPVNSPLHF
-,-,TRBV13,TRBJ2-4,TGTGCCAGCAGCTTAGCCCGTCAATTAGCCAAAAACATTCAGTACTTC,CASSLARQLAKNIQYF
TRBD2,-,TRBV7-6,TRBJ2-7,TGTGCCAGCGGCGGGGGGCCCTACGAGCAGTACTTC,CASGGGPYEQYF
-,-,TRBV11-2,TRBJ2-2,TGTGCCAGCAGCTTCCTAACAGGAACGGGGACCGGGGAGCTGTTTTTT,CASSFLTGTGTGELFF
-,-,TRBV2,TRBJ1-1,TGTGCCAGCTTCGAATTCGACACCTCGAACACTGAAGCTTTCTTT,CASFEFDTSNTEAFF
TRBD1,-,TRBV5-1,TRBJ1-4,TGCGCCAGCAGGGCCGGGACAGGGGTTAATGAAAAACTGTTTTTT,CASRAGTGVNEKLFF
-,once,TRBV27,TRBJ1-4,TGTGCCAGCAGTTTATTGGGACCCCAAAGCGAAAAACTGTTTTTT,CASSLLGPQSEKLFF
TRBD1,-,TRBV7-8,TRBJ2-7,TGTGCCAGCAGCGACCTGGGACAGGGCTCCTACGAGCAGTACTTC,CASSDLGQGSYEQYF
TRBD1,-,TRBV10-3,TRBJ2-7,TGTGCCATCAGTCAGACCGGGACAGGGGACGAGCAGTACTTC,CAISQTGTGDEQYF
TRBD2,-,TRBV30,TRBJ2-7,TGTGCCTCTTATAGCGGGGGGCCCAGCTACGAGCAGTACTTC,CASYSGGPSYEQYF
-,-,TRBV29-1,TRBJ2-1,TGCAGCGTTCAAGAGGGAGAGGCGGGTGAGCAGTTCTTC,CSVQEGEAGEQFF
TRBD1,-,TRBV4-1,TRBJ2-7,TGCGCCAGCAGCCGCCCGGGACAGGGGGCCTATGAGCAGTACTTC,CASSRPGQGAYEQYF
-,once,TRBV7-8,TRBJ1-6,TGTGCCAGCAGCTTCGTTTATAATTCACCCCTCCACTTT,CASSFVYNSPLHF
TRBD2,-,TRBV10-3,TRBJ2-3,TGTGCCATCAGCGCCGGGACTAGCGGTACTAGCACAGATACGCAGTATTTT,CAISAGTSGTSTDTQYF
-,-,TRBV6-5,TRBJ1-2,TGTGCCAGCAGGGCCGCCTACTTCTATGGCTACACCTTC,CASRAAYFYGYTF
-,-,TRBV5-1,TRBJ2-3,TGCGCCAGCAGCTATGGGACAAAAAGCACAGATACGCAGTATTTT,CASSYGTKSTDTQYF
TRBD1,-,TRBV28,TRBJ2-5,TGTGCCAGCAGTTTCGTAGTACAGGGGAAGACCCAGTACTTC,CASSFVVQGKTQYF
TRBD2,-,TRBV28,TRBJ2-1,TGTGCCAGCACCCCGACTAGCGGGAGGGACAATGAGCAGTTCTTC,CASTPTSGRDNEQFF
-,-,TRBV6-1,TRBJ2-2,TGTGCCAGCAGTGAATTTTCAGGGAGCGCCGGGGAGCTGTTTTTT,CASSEFSGSAGELFF
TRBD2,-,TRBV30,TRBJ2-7,TGTGCCTGGAAGGCTAGCGGGTACGAGCAGTACTTC,CAWKASGYEQYF
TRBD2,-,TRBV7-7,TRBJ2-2,TGTGCTAGCAGCTTAGGGGACTATCACACCGGGGAGCTGTTTTTT,CASSLGDYHTGELFF
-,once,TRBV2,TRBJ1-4,TGTGCCAGCAGGAGTGGGGCAACTAATGAAAAACTGTTTTTT,CASRSGATNEKLFF
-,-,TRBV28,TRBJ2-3,TGTGCCAGCATCACGTCTTTCACCACAGATACGCAGTATTTT,CASITSFTTDTQYF
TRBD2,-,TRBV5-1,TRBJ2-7,TGCGCCAGCAGCAAGGGACTAGCGGGGTCCTACGAGCAGTACTTC,CASSKGLAGSYEQYF
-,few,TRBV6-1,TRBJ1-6,TGTGCCAGCAGTGAAGCTATCCCAAAGCGTTCACCCCTCCACTTT,CASSEAIPKRSPLHF
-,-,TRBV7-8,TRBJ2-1,TGTGCCAGCAGCGGAGAAAGAGAATACCTAAACAATGAGCAGTTCTTC,CASSGEREYLNNEQFF
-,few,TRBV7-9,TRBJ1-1,TGTGCCAGCAGCTTAGCGCGGGGGTTTGCTTTCTTT,CASSLARGFAFF
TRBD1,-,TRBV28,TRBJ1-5,TGTGCCAGCAGTCCAGGGGGCTTCAATCAGCCCCAGCATTTT,CASSPGGFNQPQHF
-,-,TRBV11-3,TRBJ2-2,TGTGCCAGCAGCGCTATTACCGGGGAGCTGTTTTTT,CASSAITGELFF
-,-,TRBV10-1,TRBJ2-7,TGCGCCAGCAGTGAGGGACCGGAATACGAGCAGTACTTC,CASSEGPEYEQYF
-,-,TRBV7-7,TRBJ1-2,TGTGCTAGCATTGCGGGGGCCAAGGGGTATGGCTACACCTTC,CASIAGAKGYGYTF
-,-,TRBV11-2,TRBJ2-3,TGTGCCAGCAGCTTAGAACGCCAGGGAACAGATACGCAGTATTTT,CASSLERQGTDTQYF
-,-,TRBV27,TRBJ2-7,TGTGCCAGCAGTTTAGAGTTGGACTACGAGCAGTACTTC,CASSLELDYEQYF
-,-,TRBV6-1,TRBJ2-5,TGTGCCAGCAGTGCTCTAGCGTCGGTTGAGACCCAGTACTTC,CASSALASVETQYF
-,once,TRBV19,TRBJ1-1,TGTGCCAGTACGGTGGGGGAGGCCGGGAGGACTGAAGCTTTCTTT,CASTVGEAGRTEAFF
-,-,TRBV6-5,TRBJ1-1,TGTGCCAGCAGTTACGGAGGGGAGAACACTGAAGCTTTCTTT,CASSYGGENTEAFF
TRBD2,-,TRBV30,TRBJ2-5,TGTGCCTGGAGGCTAGCGGGGGGGAAAGAGACCCAGTACTTC,CAWRLAGGKETQYF
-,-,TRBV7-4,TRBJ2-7,TGTGCCAGCGGACGGGTGTCCCCCTACGAGCAGTACTTC,CASGRVSPYEQYF
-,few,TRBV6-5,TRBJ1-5,TGTGCCAGCAGTTCGGCGGGACACAATCAGCCCCAGCATTTT,CASSSAGHNQPQHF
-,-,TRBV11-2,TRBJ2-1,TGTGCCAGCAGCTTAGTAGGGACTCTCAGCAATGAGCAGTTCTTC,CASSLVGTLSNEQFF
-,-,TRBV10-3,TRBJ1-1,TGTGCCATCAGTGGTCGGACAGAAAACACTGAAGCTTTCTTT,CAISGRTENTEAFF
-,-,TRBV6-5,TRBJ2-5,TGTGCCAGCAGTTACTCGACTGCTATCCTCCGGGAGACCCAGTACTTC,CASSYSTAILRETQYF
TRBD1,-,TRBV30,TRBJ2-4,TGTGCCTGGGAGACAGGGATCATAAACATTCAGTACTTC,CAWETGIINIQYF
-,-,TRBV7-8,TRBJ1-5,TGTGCCAGCAGCTTAGCAACGGTGCAGCCCCAGCATTTT,CASSLATVQPQHF
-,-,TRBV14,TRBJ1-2,TGTGCCAGCACTAAATCCCTGGACAGTTATGGCTACACCTTC,CASTKSLDSYGYTF
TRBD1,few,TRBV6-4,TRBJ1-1,TGTGCCAGCAAGCCTAACAGGGGAGAGGCCACTGAAGCTTTCTTT,CASKPNRGEATEAFF
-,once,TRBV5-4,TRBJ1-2,TGTGCCAGCAGCTTCAGGATGAAGAACTATGGCTACACCTTC,CASSFRMKNYGYTF
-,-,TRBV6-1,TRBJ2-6,TGTGCCAGCAGTGAAACAGGGTCTGGGGCCAACGTCCTGACTTTC,CASSETGSGANVLTF
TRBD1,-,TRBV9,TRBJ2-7,TGTGCCAGCAGCCGGTGGGGTACAGGGGACGAGCAGTACTTC,CASSRWGTGDEQYF
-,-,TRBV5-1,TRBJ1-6,TGCGCCAGCAGCTTGGAGGTCGGCGGTAATTCACCCCTCCACTTT,CASSLEVGGNSPLHF